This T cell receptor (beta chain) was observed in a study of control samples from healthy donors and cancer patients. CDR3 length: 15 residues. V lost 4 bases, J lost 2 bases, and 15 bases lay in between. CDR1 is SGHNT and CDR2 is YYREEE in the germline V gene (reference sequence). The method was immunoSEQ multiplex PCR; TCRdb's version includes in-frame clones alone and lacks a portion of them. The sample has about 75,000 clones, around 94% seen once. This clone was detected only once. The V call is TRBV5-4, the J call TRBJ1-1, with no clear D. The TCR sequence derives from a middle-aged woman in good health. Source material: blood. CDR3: CASSANRGSNTEAFF. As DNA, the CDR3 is TGTGCCAGCAGCGCGAACCGAGGCAGCAACACTGAAGCTTTCTTT.